This T cell receptor (beta chain) comes out of a study of blood T cells in healthy people across ages. Germline CDR1 and CDR2: MNHEY and SVGEGT. Trimming left V 5 bases short and J 7 bases short, with 18 bases between. CDR3 length equals 14 residues. This clonotype was recorded at least ten times. Every donor gave about 9 milliliters of peripheral blood. PCR was performed a second time for about 7 to 12 cycles using a sample-barcoded 5' primer and a J-beta primer mix. TCRdb called the 5' RACE reads again in MiXCR, with one record for every CDR3 protein. The sample shows about 1,000,000 distinct CDR3 sequences, 40% to 50% of them seen only once.

This clonotype originated in a woman aged 60-75 years in good health. Sequences were obtained from blood. The genes are TRBV6-2 or TRBV6-3 and TRBJ2-7; a weak D match, TRBD1 (6 bases). DNA of the CDR3: TGTGCCAGCAGTACCCAGAGACCAGGGGAGGAGCAGTACTTC. Amino acid sequence: CASSTQRPGEEQYF.